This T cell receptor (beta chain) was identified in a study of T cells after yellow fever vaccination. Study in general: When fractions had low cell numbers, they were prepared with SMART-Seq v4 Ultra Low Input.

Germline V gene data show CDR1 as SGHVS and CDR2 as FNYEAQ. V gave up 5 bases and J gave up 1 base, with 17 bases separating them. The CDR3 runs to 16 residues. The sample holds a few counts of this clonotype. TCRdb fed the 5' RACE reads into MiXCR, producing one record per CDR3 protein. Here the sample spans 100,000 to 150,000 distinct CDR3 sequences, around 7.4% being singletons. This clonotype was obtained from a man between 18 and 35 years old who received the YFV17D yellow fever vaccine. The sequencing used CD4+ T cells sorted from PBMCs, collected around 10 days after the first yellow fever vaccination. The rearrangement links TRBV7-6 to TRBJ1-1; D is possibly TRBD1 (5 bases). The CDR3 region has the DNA TGTGCCAGCAGCCGATGGCTACAGGAACGGAACACTGAAGCTTTCTTT. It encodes CASSRWLQERNTEAFF.